The rows below give T cell receptor beta chains drawn from one sample of a study of tumor T cells in aggressive B-cell lymphoma. Profiling relied on immunoSEQ multiplex PCR, and the TCRdb table lists in-frame clones only, not all of them. Among approximately 6,600 clones listed, approximately 85% were seen once. The source material was tumor tissue. These receptors were taken from an adult with diffuse large B cell lymphoma. Some clones in this sample may be carry-over from other donors' samples. Both conserved end residues are part of each CDR3. D genes are given only for firm matches. Part of the rows lack a size; the others show once, few, many or a class for expanded clones.

abundance	d_gene	j_gene	v_gene	CDR3aa	CDR3nt
once	TRBD2	TRBJ2-7	TRBV5-1	CASRKRGDTYEQYF	TGCGCCAGCAGAAAGCGGGGGGACACCTACGAGCAGTACTTC
-	TRBD1	TRBJ2-7	TRBV19	CASSSPGQGSYEQYF	TGTGCCAGTAGTTCGCCGGGACAGGGGTCGTACGAGCAGTACTTC
-	-	TRBJ1-3	TRBV9	CASSIQDSGNTIYF	TGTGCCAGCAGCATCCAGGACAGTGGAAACACCATATATTTT
once	TRBD1	TRBJ1-6	TRBV28	CASSDPKATGVSPLHF	TGTGCCAGCAGTGACCCGAAGGCAACAGGGGTTTCACCCCTCCACTTT
-	TRBD2	TRBJ2-1	TRBV2	CASRDDLAGGHEQFF	TGTGCCAGCAGGGACGATCTAGCGGGGGGGCATGAGCAGTTCTTC
once	-	TRBJ2-3	TRBV7-9	CASSPAAHTDTQYF	TGTGCCAGCAGCCCGGCGGCTCACACAGATACGCAGTATTTT
-	-	TRBJ1-2	TRBV18	CASSPREGGYTF	TGTGCCAGCTCACCTCGAGAGGGCGGCTACACCTTC
-	TRBD1	TRBJ2-2	TRBV7-9	CASSLSRQGGLFF	TGTGCCAGCAGCTTATCACGACAGGGCGGGCTGTTTTTT
-	TRBD2	TRBJ2-7	TRBV5-4	CASSLLAGVHEQYF	TGTGCCAGCAGCTTACTAGCGGGGGTCCACGAGCAGTACTTC
-	-	TRBJ1-4	TRBV4-3	CASSQEWRDEKLFF	TGCGCCAGCAGCCAAGAGTGGAGGGATGAAAAACTGTTTTTT
-	-	TRBJ1-1	TRBV6-5	CASSPDWSTEAFF	TGTGCCAGCAGTCCCGATTGGAGCACTGAAGCTTTCTTT
once	-	TRBJ1-6	TRBV7-2	CASSLLQSSYNSPLHF	TGTGCCAGCAGCTTACTACAGAGCTCCTATAATTCACCCCTCCACTTT
-	TRBD2	TRBJ2-3	TRBV5-1	CASSQRTSGRTDTQYF	TGCGCCAGCAGCCAGAGGACTAGCGGGCGCACAGATACGCAGTATTTT
-	-	TRBJ2-5	TRBV9	CASQGGLQETQYF	TGTGCCAGCCAGGGGGGACTCCAAGAGACCCAGTACTTC
-	-	TRBJ1-1	TRBV28	CASSLPYNTEAFF	TGTGCCAGCAGTTTGCCCTATAACACTGAAGCTTTCTTT
-	TRBD1	TRBJ2-3	TRBV7-9	CASSPPGGAGSTDTQYF	TGTGCCAGCAGCCCCCCAGGGGGCGCGGGGAGCACAGATACGCAGTATTTT
-	-	TRBJ2-1	TRBV5-1	CASSLGGRPADSYNEQFF	TGCGCCAGCAGCTTGGGGGGCAGGCCGGCCGACTCCTACAATGAGCAGTTCTTC
-	TRBD1	TRBJ1-1	TRBV7-9	CASSRDRGGTEAFF	TGTGCCAGCAGCAGAGACAGGGGGGGCACTGAAGCTTTCTTT
once	-	TRBJ1-2	TRBV7-8	CASSFRGNGYTF	TGTGCCAGCAGCTTCAGGGGCAATGGCTACACCTTC
-	TRBD1	TRBJ1-6	TRBV27	CASSLDRGNSPLHF	TGTGCCAGCAGTTTGGACAGGGGAAATTCACCCCTCCACTTT
once	TRBD2	TRBJ2-2	TRBV19	CASSPRVSGRAYTGELFF	TGTGCCAGTAGTCCACGGGTTAGCGGGAGGGCCTATACCGGGGAGCTGTTTTTT
-	TRBD1	TRBJ2-2	TRBV18	CASSPWTGSTGELFF	TGTGCCAGCTCACCGTGGACAGGGAGCACCGGGGAGCTGTTTTTT
-	TRBD2	TRBJ2-5	TRBV5-4	CASSLGASGAQETQYF	TGTGCCAGCAGCTTGGGGGCTAGCGGGGCCCAAGAGACCCAGTACTTC
-	TRBD2	TRBJ2-7	TRBV11-2	CASSSMGGGDLYEQYF	TGTGCCAGCAGCTCCATGGGCGGGGGTGACCTCTACGAGCAGTACTTC
-	-	TRBJ1-1	TRBV7-3	CASSLFQDTETFF	TGTGCCAGCAGCTTATTTCAAGATACTGAAACTTTCTTT
-	TRBD2	TRBJ2-7	TRBV6-1	CASRARTSAYEQYF	TGTGCCAGCAGGGCCCGGACTAGCGCCTACGAGCAGTACTTC
-	-	TRBJ1-1	TRBV11-2	CASSLVRSTEAFF	TGTGCCAGCAGCTTAGTACGGAGCACTGAAGCTTTCTTT
-	-	TRBJ1-1	TRBV4-3	CASSQDMGAEAFF	TGCGCCAGCAGCCAAGATATGGGCGCTGAAGCTTTCTTT
-	TRBD2	TRBJ2-1	TRBV7-3	CASSPGGSGRGEQFF	TGTGCCAGCAGCCCGGGTGGTAGCGGGAGAGGGGAGCAGTTCTTC
-	-	TRBJ1-4	TRBV4-1	CATEAENTEKLFF	TGCGCCACCGAGGCAGAGAATACTGAAAAACTGTTTTTT
-	-	TRBJ2-5	TRBV7-2	CASSLGTQETQYF	TGTGCCAGCAGCTTAGGCACTCAAGAGACCCAGTACTTC
-	-	TRBJ1-2	TRBV29-1	CSGAFRETNYGYTF	TGCAGCGGAGCGTTCAGGGAAACTAACTATGGCTACACCTTC
-	TRBD1	TRBJ2-1	TRBV5-1	CASSLEGQPELVNNEQFF	TGCGCCAGCAGCTTGGAGGGACAGCCTGAGCTTGTAAACAATGAGCAGTTCTTC
-	TRBD1	TRBJ1-6	TRBV11-2	CASSLDGTGYNSPLHF	TGTGCCAGCAGCTTAGATGGGACAGGTTATAATTCACCCCTCCACTTT
-	TRBD1	TRBJ1-2	TRBV6-5	CASSERTGGVGYTF	TGTGCCAGCAGTGAGCGGACAGGGGGCGTAGGCTACACCTTC
-	TRBD2	TRBJ2-3	TRBV5-1	CASSSGGGNTDTQYF	TGCGCCAGCAGCAGCGGCGGGGGGAACACAGATACGCAGTATTTT
-	TRBD2	TRBJ2-1	TRBV6-6	CASSLSGGPFEQFF	TGTGCCAGCAGTCTTAGCGGGGGGCCGTTCGAGCAGTTCTTC
-	-	TRBJ2-7	TRBV18	CASSPTAQGYEQYF	TGTGCCAGCTCCCCCACAGCACAGGGCTACGAGCAGTACTTC
-	-	TRBJ1-1	TRBV2	CASNEQSNTEAFF	TGTGCCAGCAACGAGCAATCGAACACTGAAGCTTTCTTT
-	-	TRBJ2-3	TRBV27	CASGVGRGLDTQYF	TGTGCCAGCGGAGTTGGCAGGGGTCTTGATACGCAGTATTTT
-	TRBD2	TRBJ2-3	TRBV7-6	CASSLQLAGDTDTQYF	TGTGCCAGCAGCTTACAACTAGCGGGGGACACAGATACGCAGTATTTT
few	-	TRBJ2-7	TRBV9	CASSEGRQTYEQYF	TGTGCCAGCAGCGAGGGGAGGCAGACCTACGAGCAGTACTTC
-	-	TRBJ2-5	TRBV29-1	CSVKTSVKTQYF	TGCAGCGTAAAAACTAGTGTAAAGACCCAGTACTTC
-	-	TRBJ1-1	TRBV5-3	CARSYGESTEAFF	TGTGCCAGAAGCTACGGAGAGAGCACTGAAGCTTTCTTT
few	-	TRBJ2-5	TRBV27	CASSFIGLGAQETQYF	TGTGCCAGCAGTTTCATCGGCCTGGGAGCACAAGAGACCCAGTACTTC
-	-	TRBJ1-1	TRBV7-2	CASSLDLDSFMNTEAFF	TGTGCCAGCAGCTTAGATTTGGACAGTTTTATGAACACTGAAGCTTTCTTT
-	-	TRBJ1-1	TRBV5-4	CASSLGGNTEAFF	TGTGCCAGCAGCTTGGGTGGCAACACTGAAGCTTTCTTT
-	-	TRBJ2-7	TRBV7-3	CASSLLPGSYEQYF	TGTGCCAGCAGCTTATTACCGGGCTCCTACGAGCAGTACTTC
-	TRBD2	TRBJ2-2	TRBV18	CASSATSGPLGGELFF	TGTGCCAGCTCGGCGACTAGCGGACCCTTAGGCGGGGAGCTGTTTTTT
-	TRBD1	TRBJ1-1	TRBV4-1	CASSHAYGQGLNTEAFF	TGCGCCAGCAGCCACGCCTACGGACAGGGACTGAACACTGAAGCTTTCTTT
-	TRBD2	TRBJ2-5	TRBV7-2	CASSLSGSWEETQYF	TGTGCCAGCAGCTTGAGCGGGAGTTGGGAAGAGACCCAGTACTTC
-	-	TRBJ1-1	TRBV11-2	CASSLDRAGAKAFF	TGTGCCAGCAGCTTAGATAGGGCAGGGGCGAAAGCTTTCTTT
-	-	TRBJ1-2	TRBV7-2	CASSEDLGDYGYTF	TGTGCCAGCAGCGAGGACCTCGGGGACTATGGCTACACCTTC
few	TRBD2	TRBJ2-3	TRBV29-1	CSGGSSGRTDTQYF	TGCAGCGGAGGATCTAGCGGGAGAACAGATACGCAGTATTTT
-	TRBD2	TRBJ2-1	TRBV29-1	CSVGGLAGGRNEQFF	TGCAGCGTTGGCGGACTAGCGGGGGGAAGGAATGAGCAGTTCTTC